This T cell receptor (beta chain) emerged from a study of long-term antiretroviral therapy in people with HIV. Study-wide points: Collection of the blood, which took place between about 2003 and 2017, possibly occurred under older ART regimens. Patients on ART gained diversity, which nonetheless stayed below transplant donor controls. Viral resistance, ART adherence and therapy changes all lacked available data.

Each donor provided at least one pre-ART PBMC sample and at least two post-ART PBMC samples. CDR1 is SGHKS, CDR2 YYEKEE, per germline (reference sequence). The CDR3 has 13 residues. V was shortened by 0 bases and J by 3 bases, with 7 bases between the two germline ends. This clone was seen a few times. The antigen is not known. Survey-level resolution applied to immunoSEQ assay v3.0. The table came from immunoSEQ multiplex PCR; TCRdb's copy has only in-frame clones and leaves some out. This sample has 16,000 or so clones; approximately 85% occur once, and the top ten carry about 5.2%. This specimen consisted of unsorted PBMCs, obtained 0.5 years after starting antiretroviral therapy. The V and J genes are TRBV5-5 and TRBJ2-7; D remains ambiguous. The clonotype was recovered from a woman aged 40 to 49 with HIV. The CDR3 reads CASSLDVNYEQYF. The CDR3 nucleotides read TGTGCCAGCAGCTTGGACGTTAACTACGAGCAGTACTTC. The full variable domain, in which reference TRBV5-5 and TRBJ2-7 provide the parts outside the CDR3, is DAGVTQSPTHLIKTRGQQVTLRCSPISGHKSVSWYQQVLGQGPQFIFQYYEKEERGRGNFPDRFSARQFPNYSSELNVNALLLGDSALYLCASSLDVNYEQYFGPGTRLTVT.